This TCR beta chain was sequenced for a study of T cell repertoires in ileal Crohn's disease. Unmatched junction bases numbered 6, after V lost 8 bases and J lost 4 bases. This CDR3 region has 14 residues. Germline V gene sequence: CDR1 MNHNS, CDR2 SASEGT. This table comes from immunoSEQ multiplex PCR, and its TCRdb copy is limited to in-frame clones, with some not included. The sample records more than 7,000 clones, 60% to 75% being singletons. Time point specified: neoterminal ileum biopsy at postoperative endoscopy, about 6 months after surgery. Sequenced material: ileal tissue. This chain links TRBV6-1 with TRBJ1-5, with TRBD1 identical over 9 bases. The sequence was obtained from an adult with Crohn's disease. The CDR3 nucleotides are TGTGCCAGCCATACAGGGGGCTTGAATCAGCCCCAGCATTTT. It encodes CASHTGGLNQPQHF.